These T cell receptor beta chains were read from a single sample in a study of T cell responses to AZD1222 COVID-19 vaccine. Profiling relied on immunoSEQ multiplex PCR, and the TCRdb table lists in-frame clones only, not all of them. The sample carries approximately 90,000 clones, roughly nine tenths recorded once. The sample here was peripheral blood, taken on day 0 of AZD1222 vaccination. The receptors stem from an adult in good health. CDR3s leave out the opening cysteine and the closing phenylalanine or tryptophan.

v_call	j_call	cdr3_aa
TRBV7-2	TRBJ2-7	ASSLGRTARTYEQY
TRBV5-1	TRBJ2-7	ASSQTSGRRYEQY
TRBV29-1	TRBJ2-7	SARDSYEQY
TRBV4-1	TRBJ1-1	ASSQDVQGYTEAF
TRBV19	TRBJ1-2	ASTWDSNGYT
TRBV11-3	TRBJ2-2	ASSLTQTGELF
TRBV3-1/TRBV3-2	TRBJ1-1	ASSEQGKAF
TRBV12-5	TRBJ2-1	ASAPHNEQF
TRBV27	TRBJ2-5	ASSPQGSQETQY
TRBV3-1/TRBV3-2	TRBJ2-1	ASGDRGTSGLGEQF
TRBV25-1	TRBJ2-1	ASSESGGRLSYNEQF
TRBV4-1	TRBJ1-1	ASRDMGGPYTEAF
TRBV2	TRBJ2-5	ASSEQGQGVGETQY
TRBV5-1	TRBJ1-1	ASSSGQNGLLNTEAF
TRBV11-2	TRBJ2-1	ASGPYNEQF
TRBV5-1	TRBJ1-1	ASSPYPGGTEAF